This T cell receptor beta chain stems from a study of T cell responses to AZD1222 COVID-19 vaccine. In the case of this clone: Its antigen remains unidentified.

The germline V gene encodes CDR1 MGHRA and CDR2 YSYEKL. With 2 bases removed from V and 0 bases from J, the gap between germline ends came to 16 bases. The CDR3 runs 17 residues. General study points: CD4 TCRs linked to vaccination spanned spike, dominating at 160-218 and 743-854.

The assay was immunoSEQ multiplex PCR, and TCRdb's table has in-frame clones only and misses some. The sample carries roughly 200,000 clones, about 90% recorded once. The TCR sequence derives from an adult in good health. The V call is TRBV4-1, the J call TRBJ1-1; TRBD1 might be the D (6 bases). The sample was peripheral blood, taken on day 0 of AZD1222 vaccination. As DNA, the CDR3 is TGCGCCAGCAGCCAATCCTTTCTTGGGGGCATGAACACTGAAGCTTTCTTT. It specifies CASSQSFLGGMNTEAFF.